This TCR beta chain was retrieved from a study of T cell repertoires in cytomegalovirus infection. Study observations and caveats: Summed public TCR beta family frequency identified CMV carriers bearing the relevant HLA. The ex vivo response showed dominance by HLA-C-restricted CMV-specific TCR beta clonotypes.

This CDR3 has 14 residues. The germline CDR1 and CDR2 sequences are SEHNR and FQNEAQ (reference sequence). The germline V and J ends were trimmed by 2 bases and 5 bases, with 9 bases remaining between them. One entry per CDR3 protein results from TCRdb running MiXCR on the reads. The sample holds approximately 340,000 distinct CDR3 sequences, under 35% seen once. This clonotype has just a few counts. Its cognate antigen is unknown. The J gene is TRBJ2-2, the V gene TRBV7-9; D is uncertain. This receptor was obtained from a human donor in good health (CMV status not recorded). Some clones in this sample may be carry-over from other donors' samples. The material was cultured PBMCs, obtained from culture after CMV antigen stimulation. The CDR3 loop is CASSLSQVTGELFF. CDR3 sequence (DNA): TGTGCCAGCAGCTTAAGCCAGGTGACCGGGGAGCTGTTTTTT.